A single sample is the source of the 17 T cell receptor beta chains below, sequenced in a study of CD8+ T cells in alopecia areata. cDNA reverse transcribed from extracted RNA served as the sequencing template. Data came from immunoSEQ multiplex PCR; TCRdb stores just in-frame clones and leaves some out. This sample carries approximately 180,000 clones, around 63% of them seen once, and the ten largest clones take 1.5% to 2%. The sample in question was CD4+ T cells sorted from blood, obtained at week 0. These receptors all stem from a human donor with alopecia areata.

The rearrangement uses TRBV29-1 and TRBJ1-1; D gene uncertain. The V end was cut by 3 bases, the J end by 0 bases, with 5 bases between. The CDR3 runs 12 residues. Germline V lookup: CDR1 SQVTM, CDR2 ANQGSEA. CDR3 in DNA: TGCAGCGTTGATTTAGTGAACACTGAAGCTTTCTTT. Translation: CSVDLVNTEAFF.

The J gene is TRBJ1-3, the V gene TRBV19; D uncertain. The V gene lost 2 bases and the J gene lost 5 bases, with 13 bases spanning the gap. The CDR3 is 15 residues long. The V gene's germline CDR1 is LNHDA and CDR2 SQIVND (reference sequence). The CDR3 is CASSIRPDRRNTIYF. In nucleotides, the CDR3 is TGTGCCAGTAGTATACGCCCCGACCGAAGAAACACCATATATTTT.

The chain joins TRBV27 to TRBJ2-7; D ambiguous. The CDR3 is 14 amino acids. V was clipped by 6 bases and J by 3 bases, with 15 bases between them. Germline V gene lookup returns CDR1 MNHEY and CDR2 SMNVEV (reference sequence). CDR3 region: CASRMGSPFYEQYF. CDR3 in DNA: TGTGCCAGCAGAATGGGGTCCCCGTTCTACGAGCAGTACTTC.

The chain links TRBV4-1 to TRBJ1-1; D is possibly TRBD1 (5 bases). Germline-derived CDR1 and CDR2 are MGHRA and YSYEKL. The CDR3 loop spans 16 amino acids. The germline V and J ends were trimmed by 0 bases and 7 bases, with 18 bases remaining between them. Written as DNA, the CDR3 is TGCGCCAGCAGCCAAGATCTGGATCGGTTCGACAGTGAAGCTTTCTTT. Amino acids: CASSQDLDRFDSEAFF.

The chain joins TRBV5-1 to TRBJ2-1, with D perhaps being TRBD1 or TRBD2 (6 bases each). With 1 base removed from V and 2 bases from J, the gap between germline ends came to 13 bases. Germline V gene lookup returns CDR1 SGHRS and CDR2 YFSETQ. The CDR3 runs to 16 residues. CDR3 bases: TGCGCCAGCAGCTTGCCCCGGGGGCCCACCTACAATGAGCAGTTCTTC. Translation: CASSLPRGPTYNEQFF.

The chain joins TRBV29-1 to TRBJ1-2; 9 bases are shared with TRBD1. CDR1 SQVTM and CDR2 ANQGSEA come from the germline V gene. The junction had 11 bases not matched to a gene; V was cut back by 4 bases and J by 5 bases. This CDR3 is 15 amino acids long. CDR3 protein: CSVGSGQGEMYGYTF. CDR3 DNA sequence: TGCAGCGTTGGATCGGGACAGGGAGAAATGTATGGCTACACCTTC.

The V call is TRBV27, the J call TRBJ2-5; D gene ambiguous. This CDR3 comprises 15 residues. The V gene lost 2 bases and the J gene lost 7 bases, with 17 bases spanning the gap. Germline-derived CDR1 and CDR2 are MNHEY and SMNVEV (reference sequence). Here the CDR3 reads CASSLNLGKTGTQYF. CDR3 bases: TGTGCCAGCAGTTTAAATTTGGGCAAAACTGGGACCCAGTACTTC.

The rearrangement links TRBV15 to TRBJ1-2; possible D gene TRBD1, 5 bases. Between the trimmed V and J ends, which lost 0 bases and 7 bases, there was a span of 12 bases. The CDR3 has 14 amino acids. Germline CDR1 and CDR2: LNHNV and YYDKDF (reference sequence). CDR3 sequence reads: CATSREGQGRGYTF. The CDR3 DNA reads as TGTGCCACCAGCAGAGAGGGGCAGGGCCGTGGCTACACCTTC. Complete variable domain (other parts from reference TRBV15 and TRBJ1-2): DAMVIQNPRYQVTQFGKPVTLSCSQTLNHNVMYWYQQKSSQAPKLLFHYYDKDFNNEADTPDNFQSRRPNTSFCFLDIRSPGLGDTAMYLCATSREGQGRGYTFGSGTRLTVV.

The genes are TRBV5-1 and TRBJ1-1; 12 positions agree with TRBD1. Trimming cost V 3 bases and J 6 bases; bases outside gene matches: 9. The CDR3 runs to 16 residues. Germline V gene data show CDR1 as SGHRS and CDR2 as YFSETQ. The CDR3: CASSSGQGAGLAEAFF. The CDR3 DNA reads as TGCGCCAGCAGCTCGGGACAGGGGGCTGGATTAGCTGAAGCTTTCTTT.

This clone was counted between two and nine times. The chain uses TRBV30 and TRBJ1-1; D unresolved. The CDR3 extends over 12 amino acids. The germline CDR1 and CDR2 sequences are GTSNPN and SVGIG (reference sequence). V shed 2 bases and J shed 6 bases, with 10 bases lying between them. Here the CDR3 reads CAWSTGRSEAFF. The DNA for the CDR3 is TGTGCCTGGAGTACCGGCAGGTCTGAAGCTTTCTTT.

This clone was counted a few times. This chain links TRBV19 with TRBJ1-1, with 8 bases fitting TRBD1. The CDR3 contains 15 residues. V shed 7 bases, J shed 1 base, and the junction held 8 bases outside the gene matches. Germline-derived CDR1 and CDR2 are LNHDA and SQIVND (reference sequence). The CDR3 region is CASTQDRVWNTEAFF. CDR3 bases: TGTGCCAGTACCCAGGACAGGGTTTGGAACACTGAAGCTTTCTTT.

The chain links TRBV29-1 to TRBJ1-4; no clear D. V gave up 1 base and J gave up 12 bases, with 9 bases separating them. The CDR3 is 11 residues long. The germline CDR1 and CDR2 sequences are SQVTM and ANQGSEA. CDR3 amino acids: CSVEASLELFF. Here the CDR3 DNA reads TGCAGCGTTGAAGCGAGTCTGGAACTGTTTTTT.

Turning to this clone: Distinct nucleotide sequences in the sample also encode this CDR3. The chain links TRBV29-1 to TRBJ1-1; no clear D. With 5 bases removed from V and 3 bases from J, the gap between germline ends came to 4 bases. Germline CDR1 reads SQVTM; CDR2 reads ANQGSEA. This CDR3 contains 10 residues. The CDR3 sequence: CSVTHTEAFF. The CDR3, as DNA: TGCAGCGTTACTCACACTGAAGCTTTCTTT.

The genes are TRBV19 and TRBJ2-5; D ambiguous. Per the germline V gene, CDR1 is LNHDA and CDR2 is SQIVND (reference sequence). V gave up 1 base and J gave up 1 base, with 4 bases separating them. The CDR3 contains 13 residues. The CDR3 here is CASSIGLQETQYF. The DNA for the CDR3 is TGTGCCAGTAGTATAGGTCTCCAAGAGACCCAGTACTTC.

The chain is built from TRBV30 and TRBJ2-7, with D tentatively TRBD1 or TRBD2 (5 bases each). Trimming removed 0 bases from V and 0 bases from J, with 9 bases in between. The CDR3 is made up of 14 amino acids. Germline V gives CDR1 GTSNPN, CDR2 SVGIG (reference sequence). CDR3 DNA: TGTGCCTGGAGTGTGGCAGGGACCTCCTACGAGCAGTACTTC. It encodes CAWSVAGTSYEQYF.

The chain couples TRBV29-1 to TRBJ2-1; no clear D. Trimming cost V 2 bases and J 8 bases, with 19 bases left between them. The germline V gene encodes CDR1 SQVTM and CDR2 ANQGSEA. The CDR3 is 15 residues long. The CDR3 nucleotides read TGCAGCGTTGAACGCGGAGTCCTCGTCGGCGATGAGCAGTTCTTC. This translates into CSVERGVLVGDEQFF.

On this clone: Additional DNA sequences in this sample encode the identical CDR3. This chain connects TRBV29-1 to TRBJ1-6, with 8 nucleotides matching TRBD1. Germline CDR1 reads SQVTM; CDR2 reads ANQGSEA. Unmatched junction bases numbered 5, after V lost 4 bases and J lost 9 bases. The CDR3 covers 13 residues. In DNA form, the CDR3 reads TGCAGCGTTGGAGGACAGGGTGGTTCACCCCTCCACTTT. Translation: CSVGGQGGSPLHF.